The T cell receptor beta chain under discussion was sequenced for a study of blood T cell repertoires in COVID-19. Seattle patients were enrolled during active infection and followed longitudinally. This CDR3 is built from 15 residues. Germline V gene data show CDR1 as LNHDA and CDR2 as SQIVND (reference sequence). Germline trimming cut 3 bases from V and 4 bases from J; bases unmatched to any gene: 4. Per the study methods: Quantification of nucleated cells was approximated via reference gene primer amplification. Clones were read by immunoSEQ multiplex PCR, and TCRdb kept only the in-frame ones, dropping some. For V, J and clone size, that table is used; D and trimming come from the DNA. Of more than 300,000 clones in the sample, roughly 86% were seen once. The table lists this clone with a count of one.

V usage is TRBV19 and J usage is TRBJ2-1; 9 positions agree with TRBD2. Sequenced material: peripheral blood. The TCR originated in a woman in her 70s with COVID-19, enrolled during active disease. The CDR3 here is CASSITSGPYNEQFF. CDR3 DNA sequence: TGTGCCAGTAGTATTACTAGCGGGCCTTACAATGAGCAGTTCTTC.